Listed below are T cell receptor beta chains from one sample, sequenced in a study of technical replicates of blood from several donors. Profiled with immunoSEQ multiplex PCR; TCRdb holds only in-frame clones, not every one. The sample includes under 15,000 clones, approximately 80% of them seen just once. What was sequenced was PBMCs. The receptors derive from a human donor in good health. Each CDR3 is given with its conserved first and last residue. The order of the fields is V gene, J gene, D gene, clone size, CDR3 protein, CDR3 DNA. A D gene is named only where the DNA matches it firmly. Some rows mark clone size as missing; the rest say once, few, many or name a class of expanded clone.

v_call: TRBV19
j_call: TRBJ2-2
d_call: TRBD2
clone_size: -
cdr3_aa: CATTLRGAGTGELFF
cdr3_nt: TGTGCCACCACCCTGCGGGGGGCGGGCACCGGGGAGCTGTTTTTT

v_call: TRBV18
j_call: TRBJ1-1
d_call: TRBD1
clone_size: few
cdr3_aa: CASSPPSYRGTLAEAFF
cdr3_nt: TGTGCCAGCTCACCACCCTCCTACAGGGGAACTCTAGCTGAAGCTTTCTTT

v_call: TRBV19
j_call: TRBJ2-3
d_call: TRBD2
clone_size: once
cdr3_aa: CASSPRPSASGSPYSTDTQYF
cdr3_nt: TGTGCCAGTAGTCCACGCCCCTCCGCTAGCGGGAGCCCCTATAGCACAGATACGCAGTATTTT

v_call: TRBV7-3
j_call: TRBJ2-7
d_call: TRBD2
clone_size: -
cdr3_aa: CASSSPTSGTYEQYF
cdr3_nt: TGTGCCAGCAGCTCCCCGACTAGCGGAACCTACGAGCAGTACTTC

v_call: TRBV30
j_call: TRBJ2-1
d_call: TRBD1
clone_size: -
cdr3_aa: CAWSVGVVFTGGLSNEQFF
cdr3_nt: TGTGCCTGGAGTGTTGGGGTGGTGTTCACAGGGGGTCTGAGCAATGAGCAGTTCTTC

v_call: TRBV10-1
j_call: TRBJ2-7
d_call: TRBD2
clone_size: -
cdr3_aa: CASREREGPYEQYF
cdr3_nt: TGCGCCAGCAGAGAACGGGAGGGCCCCTACGAGCAGTACTTC

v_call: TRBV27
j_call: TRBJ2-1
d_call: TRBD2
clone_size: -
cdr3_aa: CASSLSGRGGYNEQFF
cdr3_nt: TGTGCCAGCAGTTTGAGCGGGAGGGGGGGGTACAATGAGCAGTTCTTC

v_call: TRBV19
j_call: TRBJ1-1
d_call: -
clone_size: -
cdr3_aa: CASTWASSRGMNTEAFF
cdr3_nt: TGTGCCAGTACCTGGGCCAGCAGCCGGGGTATGAACACTGAAGCTTTCTTT

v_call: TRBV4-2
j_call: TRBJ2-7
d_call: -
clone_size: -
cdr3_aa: CASSQDGAGTYEQYF
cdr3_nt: TGTGCCAGCAGCCAAGATGGGGCAGGCACCTACGAGCAGTACTTC

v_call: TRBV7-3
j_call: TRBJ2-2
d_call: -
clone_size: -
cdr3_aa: CASSFSTGELFF
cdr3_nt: TGTGCCAGCAGCTTTTCTACCGGGGAGCTGTTTTTT

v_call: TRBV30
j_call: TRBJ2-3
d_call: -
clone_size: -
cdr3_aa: CAWSVSGQWGASTDTQYF
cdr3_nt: TGTGCCTGGAGTGTATCCGGCCAGTGGGGAGCGAGCACAGATACGCAGTATTTT

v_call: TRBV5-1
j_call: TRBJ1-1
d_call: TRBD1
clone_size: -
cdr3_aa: CASGLPGQGVETEAFF
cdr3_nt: TGCGCCAGCGGTCTACCGGGACAGGGGGTAGAGACTGAAGCTTTCTTT

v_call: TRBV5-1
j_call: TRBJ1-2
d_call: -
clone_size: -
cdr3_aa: CASSLPTPAGNGYTF
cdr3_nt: TGCGCCAGCAGCTTGCCCACCCCCGCAGGGAATGGCTACACCTTC

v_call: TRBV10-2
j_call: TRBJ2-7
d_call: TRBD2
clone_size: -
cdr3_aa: CASRGYSSGSAREQYF
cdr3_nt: TGCGCCAGCAGGGGGTACAGTAGCGGGAGCGCCAGGGAGCAGTACTTC

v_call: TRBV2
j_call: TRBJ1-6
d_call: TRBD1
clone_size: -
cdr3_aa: CASRGDSNNSPLHF
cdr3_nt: TGTGCCAGCAGGGGGGACAGCAATAATTCACCCCTCCACTTT

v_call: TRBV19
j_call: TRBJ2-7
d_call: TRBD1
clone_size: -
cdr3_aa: CASSRETGAYEQYF
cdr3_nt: TGTGCCAGTAGTAGGGAAACAGGGGCCTACGAGCAGTACTTC

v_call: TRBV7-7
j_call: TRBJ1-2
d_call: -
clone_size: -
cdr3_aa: CASSLVCRRGGYGYTF
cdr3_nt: TGTGCCAGCAGCTTAGTTTGTCGACGGGGAGGCTATGGCTACACCTTC

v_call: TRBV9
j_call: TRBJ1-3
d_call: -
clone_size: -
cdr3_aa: CASSPQIVSGNTIYF
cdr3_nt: TGTGCCAGCAGCCCCCAGATCGTCTCTGGAAACACCATATATTTT

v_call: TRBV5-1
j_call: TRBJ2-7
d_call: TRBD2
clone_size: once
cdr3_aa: CASSLVPSGSNSYEQYF
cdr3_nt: TGCGCCAGCAGCTTGGTCCCTAGCGGGAGTAATAGCTACGAGCAGTACTTC

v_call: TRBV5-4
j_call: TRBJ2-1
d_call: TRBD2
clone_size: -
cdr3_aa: CATTGGPSGSDEQFF
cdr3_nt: TGTGCCACAACCGGCGGGCCTAGCGGGAGTGATGAGCAGTTCTTC

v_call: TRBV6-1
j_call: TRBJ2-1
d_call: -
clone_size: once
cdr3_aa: CASKRTTTPYNEQFF
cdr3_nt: TGTGCCAGCAAACGCACAACCACACCTTACAATGAGCAGTTCTTC

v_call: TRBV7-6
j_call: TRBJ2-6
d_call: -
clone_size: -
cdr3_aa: CASSPTALAGKSSGANVLTF
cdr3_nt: TGTGCCAGCAGCCCAACGGCTCTTGCGGGAAAAAGCTCTGGGGCCAACGTCCTGACTTTC

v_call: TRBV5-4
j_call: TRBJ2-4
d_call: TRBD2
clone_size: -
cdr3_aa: CASSVGTSGQENIQYF
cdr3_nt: TGTGCCAGCAGCGTAGGGACTAGCGGGCAGGAAAACATTCAGTACTTC

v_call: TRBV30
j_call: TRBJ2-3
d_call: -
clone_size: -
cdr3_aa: CAWSVQSGPAGTQYF
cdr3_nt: TGTGCCTGGAGTGTACAGTCAGGGCCCGCGGGGACGCAGTATTTT

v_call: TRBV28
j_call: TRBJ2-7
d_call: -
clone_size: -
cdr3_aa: CASSLFTGQYEQYF
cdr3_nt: TGTGCCAGCAGTTTATTCACAGGGCAGTACGAGCAGTACTTC

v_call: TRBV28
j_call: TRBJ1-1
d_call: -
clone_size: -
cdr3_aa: CASSLWGMTNTEAFF
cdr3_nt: TGTGCCAGCAGTTTGTGGGGCATGACGAACACTGAAGCTTTCTTT

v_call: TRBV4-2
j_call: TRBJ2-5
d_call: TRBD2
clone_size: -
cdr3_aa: CASSRSLAGGFGATQYF
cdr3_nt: TGTGCCAGCAGCCGATCCCTAGCGGGAGGATTCGGTGCGACCCAGTACTTC